Listed here are 22 T cell receptor delta chains from one sample, sequenced in a study of gamma-delta chains in newborns, infants, children. TCRdb reran clone calling via CATT on the reads. The profile covers some 4,000 delta-chain clones, with approximately 2.8% appearing a single time and 10% to 15% taken by the ten largest. Sample: blood. These receptors came from a child who was a newborn, infant or young child, either healthy, febrile or measles-vaccinated (not recorded which).

A remark on this clone: This may come from a read error, since a much larger clone is one base off. This sample includes further DNA sequences coding for the same CDR3. The chain combines TRDV1 with TRDJ2; the D gene is possibly TRDD3 (6 bases). From germline, CDR1 is TSWWSYY and CDR2 QGS. The CDR3 totals 22 residues. V was trimmed by 5 bases and J by 8 bases, leaving 39 bases between them. The DNA for the CDR3 is TGTGCTCTTGGGAAAGGCCCCCAACTTCTTCTGGGGCCATACCTCGGAAGGGCACAACTCTTCTTT. Translating it yields CALGKGPQLLLGPYLGRAQLFF.

In regard to this clone: The protein TCRdb gives is from a much larger clone and does not agree with this DNA's translation at residue 4, likely a read error; the protein shown here comes from the DNA. The chain recombines TRDV2 with TRDJ3; no clear D gene. CDR3 length: 17 residues. The germline gives CDR1 GEAIGNYY, CDR2 EKD. V was trimmed by 5 bases and J by 2 bases, leaving 15 bases between them. The CDR3 DNA sequence: TGTGCCTGTGGCGTACTCCTGCATCCCTGGGACACCCGACAGATGTTTTTC. It translates to CACGVLLHPWDTRQMFF.

Concerning this clone itself: With a much larger clone just one base away, this may be a read error. At the DNA level, this CDR3 is encoded by other sequences in the same sample as well. DNA of the CDR3: TGCGCCTGTGACGCCGTACTGGGGGATAGCTCCTGGGACACCCGACAGATGTTTTTC. It yields the protein CACDAVLGDSSWDTRQMFF. The chain has TRDV2 and TRDJ3, with 11 bases aligning to TRDD3. In germline, CDR1 is GEAIGNYY, CDR2 EKD. The CDR3 has 19 residues.

Details on this clone: A much larger clone is a single base away; this may be a read error. The chain joins TRDV2 to TRDJ3; unclear D gene. Germline assignment: CDR1 GEAIGNYY and CDR2 EKD. The V gene lost 3 bases and the J gene lost 2 bases, with 13 bases spanning the gap. The CDR3 consists of 17 residues. The CDR3 sequence: CACDRLMDPWDTRQMFF. The CDR3 DNA follows: TGTGCCTGTGACCGACTAATGGACCCCTGGGACACCCGACAGATGTTTTTC.

This clone was observed a few times. Given a far larger clone just one base away, this is likely a sequencing read error. Other DNA sequences in the sample encode the same CDR3. The V and J genes are TRDV2 and TRDJ2; 10 bases are shared with TRDD3. CDR1 and CDR2 (germline): GEAIGNYY, EKD. There are 16 residues in the CDR3. CDR3 in amino acids: CACDGLGDTLTAQLFF. DNA of the CDR3: TGTGCTTGTGACGGTCTGGGGGATACTTTGACAGCACAACTCTTCTTT.

This clone was detected a few times. Since a far larger clone is one base different, this is likely a read error. The identical CDR3 is also encoded by other nucleotide sequences in the sample. The chain uses TRDV2 and TRDJ2, with 11 bases matching TRDD3. Trimming cost V 3 bases and J 2 bases; bases outside gene matches: 4. This CDR3 has 16 amino acids. Germline V gives CDR1 GEAIGNYY, CDR2 EKD. The CDR3 region has the DNA TGTGCCTGTGACGGTCTGGGGGATACCTTGACAGCACAACTCTTCTTT. Translated, it gives CACDGLGDTLTAQLFF.

The table lists this clone with a few counts. Since a far larger clone is one base different, this is likely a read error. Other DNA sequences within the sample encode an identical CDR3. CDR3 in DNA: TGTGCCTGTGACACTGGTGGGTTTTCAAGCTCTTGGGACACCCGACAGATGTTTTTC. Amino acid sequence: CACDTGGFSSSWDTRQMFF. The V call is TRDV2, the J call TRDJ3; D is unresolved. The V gene's germline CDR1 is GEAIGNYY and CDR2 EKD. The CDR3 has 19 amino acids. V lost 1 base and J 4 bases, leaving 19 bases between the germline ends.

This clone is classed as large (0.1 to 1%). The genes are TRDV2 and TRDJ2; 12 bases map to TRDD3. This CDR3 has 17 residues. With 3 bases clipped from V and 5 bases from J, the junction kept 9 bases outside the gene matches. In germline, CDR1 is GEAIGNYY, CDR2 EKD. The CDR3 sequence: CACDSLGDTQTTAQLFF. As DNA, the CDR3 is TGTGCCTGTGACTCCCTGGGGGATACGCAGACTACAGCACAACTCTTCTTT.

This clone was seen a handful of times. Since a far larger clone is one base different, this is likely a read error. V and J are TRDV2 and TRDJ1; D is uncertain. V lost 2 bases and J lost 0, with 9 bases in between. CDR1 GEAIGNYY and CDR2 EKD come from the germline V gene. The CDR3 is 14 amino acids. CDR3 amino acids: CACDILRDTDKLIF. CDR3 DNA sequence: TGTGCCTGTGACATACTGAGGGACACCGATAAACTCATCTTT.

A remark on this clone: This DNA's translation and the protein TCRdb lists, from a much larger clone, do not match at residue 4, likely due to a read error; the protein shown is translated from the DNA. J is TRDJ2 and V is TRDV2, with 9 nucleotides matching TRDD3. Germline CDR1 is GEAIGNYY and CDR2 is EKD. The CDR3 runs 16 residues. The CDR3 DNA sequence: TGTGCCTGTGTCACCTTGGGGGATACTTTGACAGCACAACTCTTCTTT. Translation: CACVTLGDTLTAQLFF.

This clone was seen more than once but under ten times. Given a much more abundant clone one base away, this may be a read error. V gene TRDV1 combines with J gene TRDJ1; perhaps TRDD3 as D (6 bases). CDR1 and CDR2 from the germline V gene are TSWWSYY and QGS. This CDR3 has 16 residues. For the CDR3, the DNA is TGTGCTCCTGGGGAACGACACCGCTGGGGACCCGATAAACTCATCTTT. Residues: CAPGERHRWGPDKLIF.

Of note for this clone: A far larger clone is one base from this, pointing to a likely read error. The chain uses TRDV2 and TRDJ3, with TRDD3 matching 9 bases. CDR3 size: 19 residues. CDR1 is GEAIGNYY, CDR2 EKD, per germline. The CDR3 coding sequence is TGTGCCTGTGACACCGTACTGGGGGACGCCTCCTGGGACACCCGACAGGTGTTTTTC. Its protein product is CACDTVLGDASWDTRQVFF.

This clone was seen more than once but under ten times. This probably arose from a read error, given a far larger clone one base away. Other DNA sequences from this sample encode an identical CDR3 as well. J is TRDJ3 and V is TRDV2; TRDD3 agrees at 7 bases. Germline lookup yields CDR1 GEAIGNYY and CDR2 EKD. The CDR3 runs 15 residues. The CDR3 nucleotides read TGTGCCTGTGACTGGGGGACCTGGGACACTCGACAGATGTTTTTC. It is translated as CACDWGTWDTRQMFF.

The table lists this clone with a few counts. This may be a read error: a much more frequent sequence differs by one nucleotide. This chain uses TRDV2 with TRDJ3, with 9 bases aligning to TRDD3. Per the germline V gene, CDR1 is GEAIGNYY and CDR2 is EKD. This CDR3 contains 20 residues. The CDR3: CARDTVGTGGDSWDTRQMFF. CDR3 DNA sequence: TGTGCCCGTGACACCGTCGGTACTGGGGGAGACTCCTGGGACACCCGACAGATGTTTTTC.

This clone was counted only a few times. One base separates it from a far larger clone, so it is likely a read error. The J gene is TRDJ3, the V gene TRDV2; TRDD3 matches 12 bases. The CDR3 has 18 residues. The germline gives CDR1 GEAIGNYY, CDR2 EKD. CDR3 residues: CACDSTGGYSWDTRQMIF. For the CDR3, the DNA is TGTGCCTGTGACAGTACTGGGGGATACTCCTGGGACACCCGACAGATGATTTTC.

A note on this clone: Possible read error: a much larger clone is one base away. The same CDR3 is also encoded by other DNA sequences in this sample. Here the CDR3 reads CACDALGDTPSWDTRQMFF. The CDR3 coding sequence is TGTGCCTGTGACGCTCTGGGGGATACCCCCTCCTGGGACACCCGACAGATGTTCTTC. This rearrangement joins TRDV2 to TRDJ3, with 11 bases that match TRDD3. CDR3 length: 19 residues. The germline CDR1 and CDR2 sequences are GEAIGNYY and EKD.

This clone is deemed medium-sized. The chain links TRDV2 to TRDJ3; TRDD3 matches 8 bases. This CDR3 spans 21 amino acids. Germline V lookup: CDR1 GEAIGNYY, CDR2 EKD. J lost 0 bases, V lost 0 bases, and 12 bases had no gene match. The CDR3 region is CACDTVSIWGTSSWDTRQMFF. DNA of the CDR3: TGTGCCTGTGACACCGTCTCCATCTGGGGGACCAGCTCCTGGGACACCCGACAGATGTTTTTC.

The table lists this clone with a few counts. The protein held in TCRdb is that of a much larger clone and does not match this DNA's translation at residue 8, likely because of a read error; the protein shown is translated from the DNA. This chain uses TRDV2 with TRDJ3; 8 bases align to TRDD3. Trimming at V came to 3 bases and at J to 0 bases, leaving 6 bases not matched to a gene. Germline CDR1 is GEAIGNYY and CDR2 is EKD. The CDR3 has 18 residues. This chain's CDR3 is CACDVLGGTSWDTRQMFF. The CDR3 bases are TGTGCCTGTGACGTACTGGGGGGTACCTCCTGGGACACCCGACAGATGTTTTTC.

With regard to this clone: The protein TCRdb gives is from a much larger clone and does not agree with this DNA's translation at residue 6, likely a read error; the protein shown here comes from the DNA. This rearrangement joins TRDV2 to TRDJ1; 8 nucleotides align to TRDD3. V dropped 3 bases and J dropped 0; count of bases not matched to a gene: 8. This CDR3 contains 16 residues. In germline, CDR1 is GEAIGNYY, CDR2 EKD. Written as DNA, the CDR3 is TGTGCCTGTGACGTACCGGGGGATAGTAACACCGATAAACTCATCTTT. Translated: CACDVPGDSNTDKLIF.

Of note for this clone: A much larger clone sits a single nucleotide away, making a read error possible. Other DNA sequences of this sample code for an identical CDR3. The CDR3 region is CACDTLGGPTAQLFF. The DNA of the CDR3 is TGTGCCTGTGACACTCTCGGGGGCCCCACAGCACAACTTTTCTTT. The rearrangement joins TRDV2 to TRDJ2; TRDD3 might be the D (5 bases). Germline V gene lookup returns CDR1 GEAIGNYY and CDR2 EKD. The CDR3 is made up of 15 amino acids.

This clone was counted a few times. A read error is likely here: a far larger clone is one base away. This chain connects TRDV2 to TRDJ3; 11 nucleotides line up with TRDD3. The CDR3 runs to 20 residues. Germline-derived CDR1 and CDR2 are GEAIGNYY and EKD. The CDR3, as DNA: TGTGCCTGTGGCACCGTGGGGGATACGCCGAGCTCCTGGGACACCCGACAGATGTTTTTC. Its translation is CACGTVGDTPSSWDTRQMFF.

This clone was observed a handful of times. V and J are TRDV1 and TRDJ1; 8 bases are shared with TRDD3. Germline V gives CDR1 TSWWSYY, CDR2 QGS. The ends lost 1 base at V and 0 bases at J; junction bases unmatched: 13. This CDR3 comprises 19 residues. CDR3 region: CALGEPDWGPHPYTDKLIF. In DNA form, the CDR3 reads TGTGCTCTTGGGGAACCCGACTGGGGGCCGCACCCTTACACCGATAAACTCATCTTT.